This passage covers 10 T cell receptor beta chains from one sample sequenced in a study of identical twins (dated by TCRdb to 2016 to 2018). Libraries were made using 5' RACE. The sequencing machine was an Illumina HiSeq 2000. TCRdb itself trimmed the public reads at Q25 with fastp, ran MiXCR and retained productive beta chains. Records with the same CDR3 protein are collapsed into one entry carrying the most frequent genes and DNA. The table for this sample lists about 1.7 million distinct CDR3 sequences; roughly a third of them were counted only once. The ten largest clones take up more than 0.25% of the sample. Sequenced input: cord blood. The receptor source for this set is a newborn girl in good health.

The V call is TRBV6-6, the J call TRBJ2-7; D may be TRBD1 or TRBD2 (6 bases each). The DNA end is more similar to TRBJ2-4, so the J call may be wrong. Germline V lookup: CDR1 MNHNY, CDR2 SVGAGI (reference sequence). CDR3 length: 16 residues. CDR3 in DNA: TGTGCCAGCAGTCGAGGGGGGCTTGCGGCCAAAAACATTCAGTACTTC. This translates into CASSRGGLAAKNIQYF.

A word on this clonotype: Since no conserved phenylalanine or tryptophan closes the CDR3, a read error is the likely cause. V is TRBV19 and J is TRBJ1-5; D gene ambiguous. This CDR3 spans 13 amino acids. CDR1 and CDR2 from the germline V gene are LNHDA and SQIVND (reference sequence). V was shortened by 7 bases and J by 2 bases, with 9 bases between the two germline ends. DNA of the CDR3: TGTGCCAGTAAAATGAGAGGCAATCAGCCCCAGCATTGT. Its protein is CASKMRGNQPQHC.

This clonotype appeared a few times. The CDR3 spells CASSFRGRGQPQHF. CDR3 DNA: TGTGCCAGCAGTTTTAGGGGGCGCGGTCAGCCCCAGCATTTT. This chain links TRBV12-3 or TRBV12-4 with TRBJ1-5; 7 bases fit TRBD1. V shed 3 bases and J 6 bases; nucleotides not matched to a gene: 5. The CDR3 has 14 residues.

This CDR3 is CASSAFPSYGYTF. The CDR3 DNA sequence: TGTGCCAGCAGCGCATTTCCTAGCTATGGCTACACCTTC. This chain links TRBV11-2 with TRBJ1-2; unclear D gene. Germline assignment: CDR1 SGHAT and CDR2 FQNNGV. V gave up 5 bases and J gave up 4 bases, with 11 bases separating them. CDR3 length: 13 residues. Using reference TRBV11-2 and TRBJ1-2 for the parts outside the CDR3, the full variable domain is EAGVAQSPRYKIIEKRQSVAFWCNPISGHATLYWYQQILGQGPKLLIQFQNNGVVDDSQLPKDRFSAERLKGVDSTLKIQPAKLEDSAVYLCASSAFPSYGYTFGSGTRLTVV.

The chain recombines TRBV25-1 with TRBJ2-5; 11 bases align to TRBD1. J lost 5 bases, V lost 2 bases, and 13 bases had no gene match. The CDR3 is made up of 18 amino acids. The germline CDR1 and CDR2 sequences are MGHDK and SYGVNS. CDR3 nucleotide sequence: TGTGCCAGCAGTGAAGCATTTGGGACAGGGGGTCTTGTGGAGACCCAGTACTTC. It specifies CASSEAFGTGGLVETQYF.

In DNA, the CDR3 is TGTGCCAGCAGCAAAGAGGTCCATAATGCAACTAATGAAAAACTGTTTTTT. It is translated as CASSKEVHNATNEKLFF. The chain carries TRBV21-1 and TRBJ1-4. TRBV21-1 is shown as a pseudogene. This CDR3 has 17 amino acids.

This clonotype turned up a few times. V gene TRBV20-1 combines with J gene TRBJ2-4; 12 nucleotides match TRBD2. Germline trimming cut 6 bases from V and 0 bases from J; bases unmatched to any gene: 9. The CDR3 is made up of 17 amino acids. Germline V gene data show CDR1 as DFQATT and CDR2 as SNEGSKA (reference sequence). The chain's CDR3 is CSAPLAGGALAKNIQYF. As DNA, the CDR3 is TGCAGTGCGCCCCTAGCGGGAGGGGCCCTAGCCAAAAACATTCAGTACTTC.

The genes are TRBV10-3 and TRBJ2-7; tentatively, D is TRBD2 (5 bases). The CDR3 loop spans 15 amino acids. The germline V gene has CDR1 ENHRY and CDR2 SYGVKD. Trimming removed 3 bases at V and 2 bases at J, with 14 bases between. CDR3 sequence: CAISDVRGWAYEQYF. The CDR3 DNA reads TGTGCCATCAGTGATGTGAGAGGGTGGGCCTACGAGCAGTACTTC.

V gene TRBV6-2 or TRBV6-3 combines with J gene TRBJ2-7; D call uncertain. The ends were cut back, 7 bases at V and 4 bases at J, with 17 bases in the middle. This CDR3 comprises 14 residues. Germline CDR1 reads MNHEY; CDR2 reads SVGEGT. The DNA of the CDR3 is TGTGCCAGCAACCCAGGTGGGGTTCCGTACGAGCAGTACTTC. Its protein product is CASNPGGVPYEQYF.

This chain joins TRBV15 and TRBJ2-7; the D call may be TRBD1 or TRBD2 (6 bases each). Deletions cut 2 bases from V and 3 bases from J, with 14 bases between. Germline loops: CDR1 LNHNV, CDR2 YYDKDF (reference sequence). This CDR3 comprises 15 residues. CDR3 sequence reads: CATSRYPGAFYEQYF. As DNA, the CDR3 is TGTGCCACCAGCAGATATCCGGGGGCATTCTACGAGCAGTACTTC. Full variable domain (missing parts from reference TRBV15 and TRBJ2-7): DAMVIQNPRYQVTQFGKPVTLSCSQTLNHNVMYWYQQKSSQAPKLLFHYYDKDFNNEADTPDNFQSRRPNTSFCFLDIRSPGLGDTAMYLCATSRYPGAFYEQYFGPGTRLTVT.